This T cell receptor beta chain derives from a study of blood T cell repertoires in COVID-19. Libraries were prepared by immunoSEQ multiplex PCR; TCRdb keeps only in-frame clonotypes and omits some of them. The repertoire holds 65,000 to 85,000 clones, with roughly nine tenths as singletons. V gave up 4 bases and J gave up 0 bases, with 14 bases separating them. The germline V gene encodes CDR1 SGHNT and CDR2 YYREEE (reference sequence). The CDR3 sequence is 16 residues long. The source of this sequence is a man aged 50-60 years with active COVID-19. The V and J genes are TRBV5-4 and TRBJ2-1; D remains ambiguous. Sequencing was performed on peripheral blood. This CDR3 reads CASSRRTPGSYNEQFF. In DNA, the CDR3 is TGTGCCAGCAGCCGCCGCACCCCGGGCTCCTACAATGAGCAGTTCTTC.